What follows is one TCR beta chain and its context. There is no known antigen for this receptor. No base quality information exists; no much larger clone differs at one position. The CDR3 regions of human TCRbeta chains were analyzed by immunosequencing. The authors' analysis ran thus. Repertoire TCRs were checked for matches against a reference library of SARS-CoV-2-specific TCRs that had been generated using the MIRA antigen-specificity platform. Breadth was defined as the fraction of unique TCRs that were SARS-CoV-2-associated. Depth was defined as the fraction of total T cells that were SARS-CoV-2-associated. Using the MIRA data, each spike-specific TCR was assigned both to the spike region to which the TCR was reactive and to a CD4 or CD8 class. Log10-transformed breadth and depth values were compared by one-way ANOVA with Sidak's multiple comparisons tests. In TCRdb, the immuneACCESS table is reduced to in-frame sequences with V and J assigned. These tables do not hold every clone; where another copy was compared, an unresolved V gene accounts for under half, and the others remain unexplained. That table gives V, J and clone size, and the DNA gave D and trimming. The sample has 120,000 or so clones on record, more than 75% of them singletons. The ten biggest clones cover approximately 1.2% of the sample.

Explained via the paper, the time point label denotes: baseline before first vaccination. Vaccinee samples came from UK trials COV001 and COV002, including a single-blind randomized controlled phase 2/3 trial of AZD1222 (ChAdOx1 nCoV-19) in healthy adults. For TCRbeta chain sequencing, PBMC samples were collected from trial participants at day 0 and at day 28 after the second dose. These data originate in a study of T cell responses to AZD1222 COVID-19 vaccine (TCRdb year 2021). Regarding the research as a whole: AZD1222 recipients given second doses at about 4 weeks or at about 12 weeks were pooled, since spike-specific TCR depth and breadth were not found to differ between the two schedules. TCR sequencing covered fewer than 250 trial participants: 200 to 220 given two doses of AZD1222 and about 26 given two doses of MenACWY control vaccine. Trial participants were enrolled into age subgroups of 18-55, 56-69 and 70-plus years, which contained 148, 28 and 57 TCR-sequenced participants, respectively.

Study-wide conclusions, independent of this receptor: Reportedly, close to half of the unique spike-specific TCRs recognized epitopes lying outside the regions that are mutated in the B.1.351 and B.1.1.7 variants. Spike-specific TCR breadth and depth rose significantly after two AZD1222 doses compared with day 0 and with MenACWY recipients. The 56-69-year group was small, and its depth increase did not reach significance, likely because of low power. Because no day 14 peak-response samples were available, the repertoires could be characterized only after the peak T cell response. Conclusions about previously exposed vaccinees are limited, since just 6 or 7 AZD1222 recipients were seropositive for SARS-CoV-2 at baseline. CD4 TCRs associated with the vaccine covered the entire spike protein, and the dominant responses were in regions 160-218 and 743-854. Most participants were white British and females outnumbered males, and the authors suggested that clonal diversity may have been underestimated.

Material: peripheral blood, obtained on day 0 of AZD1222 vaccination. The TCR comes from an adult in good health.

The CDR3 here reads CASSLETNTEAFF. In nucleotides, the sequence is TGTGCCAGCAGCTTAGAAACAAACACTGAAGCTTTCTTT. The chain was built from TRBV7-9 and TRBJ1-1, with the identity of the D gene unclear. The CDR3, cysteine through phenylalanine, is 13 amino acids long. Only CDR3 DNA remains: 39 bases, in frame from the first base. A distance of 5 bases separates the germline ends of V and J, which lose 1 base and 2 bases respectively. The germline V gene (reference sequence) specifies SEHNR as CDR1 and FQNEAQ as CDR2.